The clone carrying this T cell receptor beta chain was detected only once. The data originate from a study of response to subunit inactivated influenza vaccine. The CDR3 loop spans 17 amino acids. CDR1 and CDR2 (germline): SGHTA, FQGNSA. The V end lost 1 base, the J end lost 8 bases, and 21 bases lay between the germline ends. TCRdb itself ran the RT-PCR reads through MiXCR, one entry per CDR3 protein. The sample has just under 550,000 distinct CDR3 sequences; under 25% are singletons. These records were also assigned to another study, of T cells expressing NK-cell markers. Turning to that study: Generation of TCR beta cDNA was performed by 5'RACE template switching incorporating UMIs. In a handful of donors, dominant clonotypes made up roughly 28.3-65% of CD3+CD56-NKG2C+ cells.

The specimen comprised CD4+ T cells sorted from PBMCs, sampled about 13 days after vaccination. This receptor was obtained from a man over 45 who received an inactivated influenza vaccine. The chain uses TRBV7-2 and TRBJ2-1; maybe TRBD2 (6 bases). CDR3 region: CASSLGVGTPWWDEQFF. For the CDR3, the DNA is TGTGCCAGCAGCTTAGGGGTCGGGACTCCCTGGTGGGATGAGCAGTTCTTC.